Sequencing of this T cell receptor (beta chain) was carried out in a study of graft-versus-host responses after intestinal transplantation. About the research overall: Each transplant was multivisceral, liver-intestinal, or isolated intestinal. The study gave all recipients anti-thymocyte globulin induction, then tacrolimus and steroids for about 3 years. Study results and caveats: There were GvH clones found in recipient marrow, and some of them appeared first in ileum or blood. Peak circulating GvH clone levels were associated with early post-transplant HvG declines.

Once graft tissue had been processed, intraepithelial and lamina propria lymphocytes were released. The table lists this clone with a count of one. Its antigen is as yet unknown. The sample has other DNA sequences that encode this CDR3 too. The V gene lost 2 bases and the J gene lost 1 base, with 6 bases spanning the gap. The CDR3 totals 13 residues. Germline CDR1 MNHEY, CDR2 SVGAGI. Profiling relied on immunoSEQ multiplex PCR, and the TCRdb table lists in-frame clones only, not all of them. In the table there are about 60,000 clones, around 90% of which are singletons. This TCR was sampled from a human patient who received an intestinal transplant, so some T cells may come from the graft donor. This rearrangement joins TRBV6-5 to TRBJ2-7, with TRBD1 as a possible D gene (6 bases). Here the sequenced sample was ileum tissue, taken less than 400 days after transplant. The CDR3 coding sequence is TGTGCCAGCAGTTACGGGACATCCTACGAGCAGTACTTC. It encodes CASSYGTSYEQYF.